The rows below give T cell receptor beta chains drawn from one sample of a study of CD8 T cells in Susac syndrome. MiXCR, applied by TCRdb to the immunoSEQ multiplex PCR reads, yields one record per CDR3 protein. The sample contains almost 450,000 distinct CDR3 sequences, about 85% of which appear only once. Source material: CD8+ T cells from PBMCs. The receptors come from a human donor with multiple sclerosis. The CDR3 runs from the conserved cysteine through the conserved F or W. Fields, in order: J gene, clone size, D gene, V gene, CDR3 DNA, CDR3 protein. D genes are given only for firm matches. Some rows have no size entry. The others give once, few or many, or a class for an expanded clone.

J: TRBJ2-5; size: .; D: TRBD2; V: TRBV5-1; DNA: TGCGCCAGCAGCGAACTCAGTAGCGGGGGCGGAGAGACCCAGTACTTC; CDR3: CASSELSSGGGETQYF
J: TRBJ1-1; size: .; D: .; V: TRBV29-1; DNA: TGCAGCGTTGTTCGGGAAACCACTGAAGCTTTCTTT; CDR3: CSVVRETTEAFF
J: TRBJ1-1; size: .; D: TRBD1; V: TRBV3-1; DNA: TGTGCCAGCAGCACCCATAGACAGGGCACTGAAGCTTTCTTT; CDR3: CASSTHRQGTEAFF
J: TRBJ1-2; size: .; D: .; V: TRBV4-1; DNA: TGCGCCAGCAGCCAAAGTGAGGGACACATTCCCGCTAACTATGGCTACACCTTC; CDR3: CASSQSEGHIPANYGYTF
J: TRBJ2-1; size: .; D: .; V: TRBV2; DNA: TGTGCCAGCAGTGAGGTAGCGGACTACAATGAGCAGTTCTTC; CDR3: CASSEVADYNEQFF
J: TRBJ1-3; size: .; D: .; V: TRBV4-1; DNA: TGCGCCAGCAGCCAAGATCTTCTCAGGGGACTTGGAAACACCATATATTTT; CDR3: CASSQDLLRGLGNTIYF
J: TRBJ1-5; size: .; D: .; V: TRBV28; DNA: TGTGCCAGCAGTTTTGTTCAGCAGGGGTTCAGCTTTAGGCCCCAGCATTTT; CDR3: CASSFVQQGFSFRPQHF
J: TRBJ2-6; size: .; D: .; V: TRBV5-6; DNA: TGTGCCAGCATCCCGGACGGTGGATTAAGCGCCAACGTCCTGACTTTC; CDR3: CASIPDGGLSANVLTF
J: TRBJ1-1; size: .; D: .; V: TRBV24-1; DNA: TGTGCCACCAGTGATTCCCACAGGAGGGGTTCGAACACTGAAGCTTTCTTT; CDR3: CATSDSHRRGSNTEAFF
J: TRBJ1-6; size: .; D: .; V: TRBV5-4; DNA: TGTGCCAGCAGCTTGGGAGGGAATGGGAATTCACCCCTCCACTTT; CDR3: CASSLGGNGNSPLHF
J: TRBJ1-2; size: .; D: .; V: TRBV6-1; DNA: TGTGCCAGCAGTCCGACAGAGTACTATGGCTACACCTTC; CDR3: CASSPTEYYGYTF
J: TRBJ1-2; size: .; D: .; V: TRBV11-2; DNA: TGTGCCAGCAGCCCGGGGACTGAAAAGTGGTACTATGGCTACACCTTC; CDR3: CASSPGTEKWYYGYTF
J: TRBJ1-1; size: .; D: TRBD1; V: TRBV6-1; DNA: TGTGCCAGCAACCAAAACAGGGGCCTGAACACTGAAGCTTTCTTT; CDR3: CASNQNRGLNTEAFF
J: TRBJ1-4; size: .; D: .; V: TRBV3-1; DNA: TGTGCCAGCAGCCCTCCGTGGGCGGGACAAACTAATGAAAAACTGTTTTTT; CDR3: CASSPPWAGQTNEKLFF
J: TRBJ2-7; size: .; D: .; V: TRBV6-5; DNA: TGTGCCAGCAGTTACTCGAAACAGGGCTCCTACGAGCAGTACTTC; CDR3: CASSYSKQGSYEQYF
J: TRBJ2-2; size: once; D: .; V: TRBV5-6; DNA: TGTGCCAGCAGCCCGACTCCAGAGACTAGTGCGTCCGGGGAGCTGTTTTTT; CDR3: CASSPTPETSASGELFF
J: TRBJ2-7; size: .; D: TRBD1; V: TRBV27; DNA: TGTGCCAGCAGGTTTATCTTTGACAGGGTCGAGCAGTACTTC; CDR3: CASRFIFDRVEQYF
J: TRBJ2-1; size: .; D: .; V: TRBV6-1; DNA: TGTGCCAGTGAAACTTACAATGAGCAGTTCTTC; CDR3: CASETYNEQFF